The entry below gives a single T cell receptor (beta chain) sequence along with its context. This sample stems from a study of blood T cell repertoires in COVID-19. The V gene lost 0 bases and the J gene lost 7 bases, with 16 bases spanning the gap. The germline gives CDR1 SGDLS, CDR2 YYNGEE. This CDR3 has 16 amino acids. Method: immunoSEQ multiplex PCR; TCRdb's copy keeps in-frame clones and lacks some. The repertoire holds around 230,000 clones, with approximately 84% as singletons. Each recovered donor of Cohort 3 presented with two negative PCRs, clearance, or symptom resolution. This clonotype was obtained from a man aged 40-55 years who had recovered from COVID-19. This sequence joins TRBV9 and TRBJ1-4; D perhaps matches TRBD1 (6 bases). The sequenced material came from PBMCs or T cells enriched from blood (not recorded which). DNA of the CDR3: TGTGCCAGCAGCGTAGACGGAAGGGGGACGGGTGAAAAACTGTTTTTT. It encodes CASSVDGRGTGEKLFF.